The 18 T cell receptor beta chains in this list originate from one sample, sequenced in a study of PD-L1 blockade in urothelial cancer. Time point: peripheral blood 6 weeks after treatment start. Clones were read by immunoSEQ multiplex PCR, and TCRdb kept only the in-frame ones, dropping some. The sample has approximately 91,000 clones; 83% are singletons. Here the sequenced sample was PBMCs, taken around atezolizumab (anti-PD-L1) treatment. The receptor source for this set is an older man with urothelial cancer.

The V call is TRBV6-6, the J call TRBJ2-7, with D possibly being TRBD2 (7 bases). Germline lookup yields CDR1 MNHNY and CDR2 SVGAGI (reference sequence). With 0 bases removed from V and 6 bases from J, the gap between germline ends came to 18 bases. The CDR3 runs 16 residues. Here the CDR3 DNA reads TGTGCCAGCAGTTACTCGGGGGGGCGCGTTGACGGCGAGCAGTACTTC. This encodes CASSYSGGRVDGEQYF.

The chain links TRBV5-1 to TRBJ2-7; 13 positions match TRBD2. V was clipped by 4 bases and J by 0 bases; unmatched bases: 4. This CDR3 region has 16 residues. In germline, CDR1 is SGHRS, CDR2 YFSETQ. The CDR3 DNA is TGCGCCAGCAGCCTCGGACTAGCGGGGGCCTCCTACGAGCAGTACTTC. Translated: CASSLGLAGASYEQYF.

V gene TRBV19 combines with J gene TRBJ2-7; 8 bases fit TRBD2. Germline loops: CDR1 LNHDA, CDR2 SQIVND (reference sequence). The V gene end was trimmed by 5 bases and the J gene end by 4 bases; junction bases not matched to a gene: 13. CDR3 length: 16 amino acids. The CDR3 DNA reads as TGTGCCAGTAGTGCTCATGGTTGGGCGGGAGGATACGAGCAGTACTTC. Translation: CASSAHGWAGGYEQYF.

This clone turned up a few times. The rearrangement links TRBV2 to TRBJ1-4, with D possibly being TRBD1 (5 bases). Per the germline V gene, CDR1 is SNHLY and CDR2 is FYNNEI. CDR3 length equals 14 residues. With 0 bases removed from V and 8 bases from J, the gap between germline ends came to 10 bases. The CDR3 loop is CASSEAGDREKLFF. The CDR3 DNA sequence: TGTGCCAGCAGTGAAGCAGGTGACAGAGAAAAACTGTTTTTT.

In DNA, the CDR3 is TGTGCCAGCAGCCCAAAGACAGCTGAAGCTTTCTTT. Its protein product is CASSPKTAEAFF. This sequence joins TRBV7-9 and TRBJ1-1, with D perhaps TRBD1 (5 bases). V gave up 5 bases and J gave up 6 bases, with 10 bases separating them. Germline CDR1 is SEHNR and CDR2 is FQNEAQ (reference sequence). CDR3 length: 12 residues.

The chain links TRBV27 to TRBJ1-2, with D tentatively TRBD1 (6 bases). The CDR3 sequence is 14 residues long. Trimming shortened V by 7 bases and J by 4 bases, and 16 bases separated the two germline ends. From germline, CDR1 is MNHEY and CDR2 SMNVEV (reference sequence). The chain's CDR3 is CASKPDSSIYGYTF. CDR3 nucleotide sequence: TGTGCCAGCAAACCGGACAGTTCGATCTATGGCTACACCTTC.

The chain is built from TRBV19 and TRBJ1-4, with 9 bases that match TRBD1. The ends lost 7 bases at V and 8 bases at J; junction bases unmatched: 8. The CDR3 runs to 14 residues. CDR1 LNHDA and CDR2 SQIVND come from the germline V gene (reference sequence). CDR3 protein: CASTTPTGGEKLFF. As DNA, the CDR3 is TGTGCCAGTACCACCCCGACAGGGGGAGAAAAACTGTTTTTT. Drawing the rest from reference TRBV19 and TRBJ1-4, the complete variable domain is DGGITQSPKYLFRKEGQNVTLSCEQNLNHDAMYWYRQDPGQGLRLIYYSQIVNDFQKGDIAEGYSVSREKKESFPLTVTSAQKNPTAFYLCASTTPTGGEKLFFGSGTQLSVL.

This chain joins TRBV28 and TRBJ2-1; the match to TRBD2 covers 7 bases. J lost 7 bases, V lost 6 bases, and 6 bases had no gene match. The CDR3 covers 13 residues. Per germline, CDR1 MDHEN and CDR2 SYDVKM. CDR3 region: CASSSGGGNEQFF. CDR3 DNA sequence: TGTGCCAGCAGCTCTGGGGGGGGGAATGAGCAGTTCTTC.

CDR3 sequence: CASASGHEVDTQYF. In DNA form, the CDR3 reads TGTGCCAGCGCTAGCGGCCACGAAGTAGATACGCAGTATTTT. The chain recombines TRBV11-2 with TRBJ2-3; TRBD2 matches 7 bases. Germline values: CDR1 SGHAT, CDR2 FQNNGV. With 8 bases clipped from V and 5 bases from J, the junction kept 10 bases outside the gene matches. The CDR3 sequence is 14 residues long.

J is TRBJ1-6 and V is TRBV12-1; TRBD1 reflects the table's D call only, with no check against the DNA. TRBV12-1 is noted as a pseudogene. This CDR3 spans 13 amino acids. The CDR3 coding sequence is TGTGCCAGCAGGGGGACAGGCAATTCACCCCTCCACTTT. It yields the protein CASRGTGNSPLHF.

The chain combines TRBV2 with TRBJ1-5, with D hard to call. Trimming pared 5 bases from V and 3 bases from J, leaving 8 bases between. CDR3 length: 13 residues. Per the germline V gene, CDR1 is SNHLY and CDR2 is FYNNEI. CDR3 sequence reads: CASSISFNQPQHF. In DNA, the CDR3 is TGTGCCAGCAGTATCTCCTTCAATCAGCCCCAGCATTTT.

This rearrangement joins TRBV5-4 to TRBJ2-7; 13 bases are shared with TRBD2. Unmatched junction bases numbered 7, after V lost 5 bases and J lost 2 bases. This CDR3 has 16 residues. Germline CDR1 is SGHNT and CDR2 is YYREEE (reference sequence). In DNA, the CDR3 is TGTGCCAGCAGACGGGGACTAGCGGGGAGACCCTACGAGCAGTACTTC. This translates into CASRRGLAGRPYEQYF.

CDR3 in DNA: TGTGCCAGCAGCCCTACGGGACAGCCAAATCAGCCCCAGCATTTT. Residues: CASSPTGQPNQPQHF. The chain joins TRBV7-9 to TRBJ1-5, with TRBD1 matching over 7 bases. V shed 5 bases, J shed 4 bases, and the junction held 8 bases outside the gene matches. The length of the CDR3 is 15 residues. Germline V gene sequence: CDR1 SEHNR, CDR2 FQNEAQ (reference sequence).

V usage is TRBV2 and J usage is TRBJ1-2; 7 bases are shared with TRBD1. CDR1 is SNHLY and CDR2 is FYNNEI in the germline V gene. This CDR3 has 12 residues. With V trimmed by 8 bases and J by 6 bases, 6 bases remained unmatched. The DNA of the CDR3 is TGTGCCAGCCGTGGAGGGGGCAATGGCTACACCTTC. It codes for CASRGGGNGYTF.

This chain joins TRBV7-9 and TRBJ2-3, with TRBD2 matching 11 bases. Germline V gene lookup returns CDR1 SEHNR and CDR2 FQNEAQ (reference sequence). This CDR3 is built from 17 residues. V trimming: 5 bases; J trimming: 0 bases; junction bases outside the gene matches: 7. The CDR3 sequence is CASSPGTSGESTDTQYF. CDR3 DNA: TGTGCCAGCAGCCCCGGGACTAGCGGCGAAAGCACAGATACGCAGTATTTT.

The chain recombines TRBV9 with TRBJ2-5; tentative D call: TRBD1 (5 bases). The CDR3 runs to 14 residues. Per the germline V gene, CDR1 is SGDLS and CDR2 is YYNGEE. V lost 0 bases, J lost 5 bases, and 11 bases lay in between. This CDR3 is CASSVVGDRETQYF. Written as DNA, the CDR3 is TGTGCCAGCAGCGTAGTAGGGGATCGGGAGACCCAGTACTTC.

The chain employs TRBV6-5 and TRBJ2-7; 12 bases match TRBD2. V was pared by 6 bases and J by 7 bases, with 7 bases of the junction left unmatched. The CDR3 spans 14 residues. CDR1 is MNHEY and CDR2 is SVGAGI in the germline V gene. CDR3 sequence: CASSLLAGGSEQYF. In DNA form, the CDR3 reads TGTGCCAGCAGCCTTCTAGCGGGGGGGTCGGAGCAGTACTTC.

This clone was seen just once. J is TRBJ1-1 and V is TRBV9; 7 positions agree with TRBD1. V lost 3 bases to trimming and J lost 1 base; unmatched junction nucleotides: 6. The CDR3 contains 15 residues. Germline CDR1 SGDLS, CDR2 YYNGEE. In DNA form, the CDR3 reads TGTGCCAGCAGCGGACACGGGACAGAGAACACTGAAGCTTTCTTT. It is translated as CASSGHGTENTEAFF.